The T cell receptor (beta chain) under discussion was sequenced for a study of blood T cell repertoires in COVID-19. Trimming took 4 bases from V and 5 from J; bases not matched to a gene: 20. The CDR3 contains 18 residues. Germline V gene lookup returns CDR1 SGHDN and CDR2 FVKESK. Authors' data handling: From reference gene primer amplification, estimates of nucleated cell counts were derived. Generated by immunoSEQ multiplex PCR, the TCRdb table keeps only in-frame clones and is missing some. From that table come the V and J calls and clone size; the DNA was used to work out D and trimming. Among more than 100,000 clones listed, around 87% were seen once. This clone has just a few counts.

The chain uses TRBV14 and TRBJ2-7; 7 nucleotides line up with TRBD1. The TCR comes from a man aged 50 to 59 with active COVID-19. Sequencing was done on a sample of peripheral blood. CDR3 region: CASSLGLPGQSVEHEQYF. The CDR3 region has the DNA TGTGCCAGCAGCCTTGGATTACCGGGACAGTCGGTCGAGCACGAGCAGTACTTC.